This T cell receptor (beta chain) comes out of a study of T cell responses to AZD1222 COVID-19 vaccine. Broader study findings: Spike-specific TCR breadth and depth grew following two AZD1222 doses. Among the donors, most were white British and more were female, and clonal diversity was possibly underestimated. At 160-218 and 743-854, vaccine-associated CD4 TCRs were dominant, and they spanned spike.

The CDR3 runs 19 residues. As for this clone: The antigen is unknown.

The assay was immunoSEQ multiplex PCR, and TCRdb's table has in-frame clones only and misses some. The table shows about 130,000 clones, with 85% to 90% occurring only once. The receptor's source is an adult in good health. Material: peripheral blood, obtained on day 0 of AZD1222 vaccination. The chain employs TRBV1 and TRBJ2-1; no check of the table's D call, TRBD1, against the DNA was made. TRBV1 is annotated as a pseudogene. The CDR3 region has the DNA TGCACCAGCAGCCATGACCCTCGCCGACAGGGAGCGTCCTACAATGAGCAGTTCTTC. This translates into CTSSHDPRRQGASYNEQFF.